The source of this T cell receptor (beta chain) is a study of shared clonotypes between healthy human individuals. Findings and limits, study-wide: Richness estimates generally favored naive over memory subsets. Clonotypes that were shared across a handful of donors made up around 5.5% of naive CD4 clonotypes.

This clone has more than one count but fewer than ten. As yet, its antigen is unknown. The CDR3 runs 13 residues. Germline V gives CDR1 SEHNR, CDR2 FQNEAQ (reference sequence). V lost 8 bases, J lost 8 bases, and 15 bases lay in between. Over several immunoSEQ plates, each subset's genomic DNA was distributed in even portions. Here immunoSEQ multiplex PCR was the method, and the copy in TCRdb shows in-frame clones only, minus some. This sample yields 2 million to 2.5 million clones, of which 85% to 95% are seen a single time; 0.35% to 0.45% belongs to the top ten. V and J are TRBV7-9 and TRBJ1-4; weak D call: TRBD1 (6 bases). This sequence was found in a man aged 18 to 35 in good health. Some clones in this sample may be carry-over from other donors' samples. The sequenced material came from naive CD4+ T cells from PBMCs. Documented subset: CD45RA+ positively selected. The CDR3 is CASVRGGSEKLFF. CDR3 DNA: TGTGCCAGCGTTAGAGGGGGGAGCGAAAAACTGTTTTTT. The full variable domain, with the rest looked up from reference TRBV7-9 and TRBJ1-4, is DTGVSQNPRHKITKRGQNVTFRCDPISEHNRLYWYRQTLGQGPEFLTYFQNEAQLEKSRLLSDRFSAERPKGSFSTLEIQRTEQGDSAMYLCASVRGGSEKLFFGSGTQLSVL.